Below are 14 T cell receptor beta chains sequenced from a single sample in a study of shared clonotypes between healthy human individuals. Produced via immunoSEQ multiplex PCR; TCRdb's table is partial and in-frame only. The sample lists 2 million to 3 million clones, roughly 93% occurring once. Input material: naive CD4+ T cells from PBMCs. Subset meaning: CD45RA+ positively selected. Every receptor here comes from a man between 18 and 29 years old in good health. Some clones in this sample may be carry-over from other donors' samples.

The genes are TRBV7-9 and TRBJ2-5; 8 nucleotides match TRBD1. Germline V gene lookup returns CDR1 SEHNR and CDR2 FQNEAQ (reference sequence). Germline trimming cut 5 bases from V and 2 bases from J; bases unmatched to any gene: 10. The CDR3 has 16 residues. The DNA for the CDR3 is TGTGCCAGCAGCATTAGCTCCAGGGGGCTTCAAGAGACCCAGTACTTC. It codes for CASSISSRGLQETQYF.

The chain is built from TRBV7-2 and TRBJ1-3; a weak D match, TRBD1 (5 bases). This CDR3 region has 14 residues. The V end lost 2 bases, the J end lost 7 bases, and 12 bases lay between the germline ends. CDR1 SGHTA and CDR2 FQGNSA come from the germline V gene. Written as DNA, the CDR3 is TGTGCCAGCAGCTTACAGGACAATAGGAACACCATATATTTT. Translating it yields CASSLQDNRNTIYF.

The chain couples TRBV5-4 to TRBJ2-2, with a weak D call TRBD2 (5 bases). Between the trimmed V and J ends, which lost 10 bases and 1 base, there was a span of 14 bases. There are 14 residues in the CDR3. Germline CDR1 is SGHNT and CDR2 is YYREEE (reference sequence). CDR3 sequence: CAAGGRRNTGELFF. DNA of the CDR3: TGTGCCGCCGGAGGACGGCGGAACACCGGGGAGCTGTTTTTT.

The chain couples TRBV28 to TRBJ2-1; the D gene is possibly TRBD2 (5 bases). The CDR3 consists of 12 residues. The V gene lost 1 base and the J gene lost 11 bases, with 9 bases spanning the gap. Germline assignment: CDR1 MDHEN and CDR2 SYDVKM. CDR3 amino acids: CASSLSRTQQFF. In DNA form, the CDR3 reads TGTGCCAGCAGTTTATCGCGGACTCAGCAGTTCTTC. Full variable domain (rest looked up from reference TRBV28 and TRBJ2-1): DVKVTQSSRYLVKRTGEKVFLECVQDMDHENMFWYRQDPGLGLRLIYFSYDVKMKEKGDIPEGYSVSREKKERFSLILESASTNQTSMYLCASSLSRTQQFFGPGTRLTVL.

There are a few counts of this clone. Other DNA sequences in this sample translate to the same CDR3. The chain carries TRBV7-2 and TRBJ1-1; D gene uncertain. The germline V and J ends were trimmed by 1 base and 0 bases, with 3 bases remaining between them. The CDR3 is 13 residues long. CDR1 and CDR2 from the germline V gene are SGHTA and FQGNSA. The CDR3 region is CASSLGMNTEAFF. The CDR3, as DNA: TGTGCCAGCAGCTTAGGGATGAACACTGAAGCTTTCTTT.

CDR3 nucleotide sequence: TGTGCCAGCACCACTCAGGGGGTAGAGGAAAAACTGTTTTTT. Its translation: CASTTQGVEEKLFF. The chain has TRBV7-9 and TRBJ1-4; the match to TRBD1 covers 7 bases. With V trimmed by 7 bases and J by 8 bases, 10 bases remained unmatched. This CDR3 has 14 residues. Germline V gene lookup returns CDR1 SEHNR and CDR2 FQNEAQ (reference sequence).

This clone was detected once. The V gene is TRBV28, the J gene TRBJ2-7; 8 bases align to TRBD2. This CDR3 comprises 13 residues. Germline V gene sequence: CDR1 MDHEN, CDR2 SYDVKM. V trimming: 8 bases; J trimming: 13 bases; junction bases outside the gene matches: 16. CDR3 sequence: CASGSTIPGRDYF. CDR3 coding DNA: TGTGCCAGCGGAAGCACCATCCCCGGGAGGGATTACTTC.

This clone occurred a few times. This same CDR3 is encoded by further DNA sequences in the sample. J is TRBJ1-1 and V is TRBV29-1; D remains ambiguous. Trimming shortened V by 6 bases and J by 1 base, and 6 bases separated the two germline ends. CDR3 length: 11 residues. From germline, CDR1 is SQVTM and CDR2 ANQGSEA. This CDR3 is CSVGRNTEAFF. DNA for the CDR3: TGCAGCGTGGGCCGGAACACTGAAGCTTTCTTT.

The chain has TRBV25-1 and TRBJ2-3; D might be TRBD1 or TRBD2, each matching 5 bases. There are 13 residues in the CDR3. From germline, CDR1 is MGHDK and CDR2 SYGVNS. Trimming left V 5 bases short and J 2 bases short, with 8 bases between. CDR3 in amino acids: CASSYGATDTQYF. DNA for the CDR3: TGTGCCAGCAGTTACGGGGCCACAGATACGCAGTATTTT.

This clone was found once. This chain connects TRBV19 to TRBJ1-1; 8 bases align to TRBD1. The length of the CDR3 is 16 residues. J was trimmed by 4 bases and V by 1 base; bases with no gene match: 8. Germline assignment: CDR1 LNHDA and CDR2 SQIVND (reference sequence). The CDR3 reads CASSIVGQGRGTEAFF. The CDR3 nucleotides are TGTGCCAGTAGTATAGTAGGACAGGGAAGGGGCACTGAAGCTTTCTTT.

The chain has TRBV19 and TRBJ2-7, with D possibly matching TRBD2 (5 bases). The V gene lost 5 bases and the J gene lost 3 bases, with 17 bases spanning the gap. From germline, CDR1 is LNHDA and CDR2 SQIVND (reference sequence). The CDR3 consists of 15 residues. The CDR3 nucleotides are TGTGCCAGTAGTCCCCGTCATGGACTTTACTACGAGCAGTACTTC. This translates into CASSPRHGLYYEQYF.

The chain is built from TRBV7-3 and TRBJ2-2, with 8 nucleotides matching TRBD2. The CDR3 spans 15 residues. The germline gives CDR1 SGHTA, CDR2 FQGTGA. V was clipped by 1 base and J by 5 bases; unmatched bases: 3. In DNA form, the CDR3 reads TGTGCCAGCAGCTTAATAGCTAGCGGGACCGGGGAGCTGTTTTTT. Protein sequence: CASSLIASGTGELFF.

The chain has TRBV6-6 and TRBJ2-7; 9 nucleotides line up with TRBD2. The junction had 3 bases not matched to a gene; V was cut back by 2 bases and J by 4 bases. The CDR3 covers 14 residues. CDR1 is MNHNY and CDR2 is SVGAGI in the germline V gene (reference sequence). CDR3 sequence (DNA): TGTGCCAGCAGTTACGCGGGAGGGCAGTACGAGCAGTACTTC. It is translated as CASSYAGGQYEQYF.

This clone was recorded once. V and J are TRBV7-3 and TRBJ1-1; no reliable D call. CDR3 size: 14 residues. Trimming cost V 5 bases and J 0 bases, with 10 bases left between them. Per germline, CDR1 SGHTA and CDR2 FQGTGA. For the CDR3, the DNA is TGTGCCAGCAGCCTACGAAGCATGAACACTGAAGCTTTCTTT. Translation gives CASSLRSMNTEAFF.